This T cell receptor (beta chain) originates from a study of shared T cell receptors in the human thymus. Some clones are missing from TCRdb's copy, which holds only in-frame ones; the method was immunoSEQ multiplex PCR. Counted here are about 730,000 clones, approximately 85% occurring once; the ten biggest clones make up 0.0095% to 0.013%. The germline CDR1 and CDR2 sequences are MNHEY and SMNVEV (reference sequence). The junction had 11 bases not matched to a gene; V was cut back by 7 bases and J by 2 bases. The CDR3 loop spans 16 amino acids. These sequences were also reported in another study, on human thymus T cells. That publication notes: Healthy Finnish infants undergoing corrective surgery for congenital heart defects were the donors. There appeared to be biased usage of V and J genes in thymic and blood repertoires. Reports from related research described highly overlapping thymic repertoires among unrelated individuals.

The TCR comes from a girl under three years old with a congenital heart defect. The chain is built from TRBV27 and TRBJ1-5, with 7 bases identical to TRBD1. Sequencing input: thymocytes. Here the CDR3 reads CASKPLRQGCNQPQHF. CDR3 nucleotides: TGTGCCAGCAAACCGCTTCGACAGGGATGCAATCAGCCCCAGCATTTT.